Listed here are 30 T cell receptor beta chains from one sample, sequenced in a study of cytomegalovirus exposure and HLA in healthy donors. The PCR contained 60 Vbeta and 13 Jbeta primers. Assay used: immunoSEQ multiplex PCR; TCRdb lists only in-frame clones, some missing. The sample consists of roughly 100,000 clones, over 55% of them appearing once. The material sequenced was PBMCs. The receptors derive from a woman aged 50 to 60 in good health and CMV-seropositive.

This chain joins TRBV5-6 and TRBJ1-4, with a tentative D call TRBD1 (5 bases). V lost 2 bases, J lost 8 bases, and 10 bases lay in between. The CDR3 loop spans 13 amino acids. Germline V CDR1 and CDR2: SGHDT, YYEEEE. CDR3 sequence (DNA): TGTGCCAGCAGCTTTAACAGGAACGAAAAACTGTTTTTT. It specifies CASSFNRNEKLFF.

This chain links TRBV28 with TRBJ1-6; D uncertain. Trimming removed 5 bases from V and 6 bases from J, with 2 bases in between. The CDR3 sequence is 11 residues long. In germline, CDR1 is MDHEN, CDR2 SYDVKM. CDR3: CASSLNSPLHF. The CDR3 DNA reads TGTGCCAGCAGTCTTAATTCACCCCTCCACTTT.

The chain employs TRBV7-2 and TRBJ2-7; unclear D gene. Deletions cut 7 bases from V and 4 bases from J, with 14 bases between. The CDR3 is made up of 13 amino acids. Germline V gives CDR1 SGHTA, CDR2 FQGNSA. CDR3 sequence reads: CASTPDARYEQYF. CDR3 bases: TGTGCCAGCACCCCAGACGCCAGGTACGAGCAGTACTTC.

The chain carries TRBV6-5 and TRBJ1-4; 7 nucleotides line up with TRBD1. V gave up 4 bases and J gave up 6 bases; unmatched junction bases: 2. The CDR3 length is 13 residues. Germline loops: CDR1 MNHEY, CDR2 SVGAGI. The CDR3 region has the DNA TGTGCCAGCAGTTCAGGGGGGTATGAAAAACTGTTTTTT. Protein: CASSSGGYEKLFF.

The chain couples TRBV6-5 to TRBJ1-5; maybe TRBD1 (6 bases). V lost 7 bases, J lost 1 base, and 14 bases lay in between. From germline, CDR1 is MNHEY and CDR2 SVGAGI. This CDR3 comprises 15 residues. This CDR3 is CASTEGQGSNQPQHF. DNA for the CDR3: TGTGCCAGCACGGAAGGTCAGGGGAGCAATCAGCCCCAGCATTTT.

This clone has more than one count but fewer than ten. This chain uses TRBV7-9 with TRBJ1-2, with D possibly TRBD1 on 5 matching bases. Trimming left V 1 base short and J 2 bases short, with 5 bases between. The germline gives CDR1 SEHNR, CDR2 FQNEAQ (reference sequence). The CDR3 is 13 amino acids. CDR3 residues: CASSLGQNYGYTF. CDR3 sequence (DNA): TGTGCCAGCAGCTTAGGACAGAACTATGGCTACACCTTC.

The V call is TRBV29-1, the J call TRBJ1-1; D is perhaps TRBD1 (6 bases). The CDR3 contains 16 residues. The V end lost 7 bases, the J end lost 4 bases, and 25 bases lay between the germline ends. The germline V gene encodes CDR1 SQVTM and CDR2 ANQGSEA. In nucleotides, the CDR3 is TGCAGCGCCCTGCTAGGGGGTTTCTCGGCGAGCACTGAAGCTTTCTTT. Its protein product is CSALLGGFSASTEAFF.

This clone was counted between two and nine times. V and J are TRBV6-1 and TRBJ1-2, with a weak D call TRBD1 (5 bases). This CDR3 spans 15 amino acids. In germline, CDR1 is MNHNS, CDR2 SASEGT. V dropped 4 bases and J dropped 4 bases, with 16 bases sitting between them. The chain's CDR3 is CASSVEKGFSYGYTF. The CDR3 DNA reads TGTGCCAGCAGTGTTGAGAAGGGGTTCAGCTATGGCTACACCTTC.

The V and J genes are TRBV6-4 and TRBJ2-3, with TRBD2 matching over 9 bases. The CDR3 runs to 16 residues. Germline CDR1 MRHNA, CDR2 SNTAGT. The junction had 8 bases not matched to a gene; V was cut back by 5 bases and J by 2 bases. The CDR3 region has the DNA TGTGCCAGCAGTCCTCCTAGCGGGACCCACACAGATACGCAGTATTTT. Residues: CASSPPSGTHTDTQYF.

This clone has more than one count but fewer than ten. The chain is built from TRBV7-6 and TRBJ2-5, with 8 bases fitting TRBD2. V gave up 7 bases and J gave up 5 bases; unmatched junction bases: 12. CDR3 length: 15 residues. Germline V gene sequence: CDR1 SGHVS, CDR2 FNYEAQ. The DNA for the CDR3 is TGTGCCAGCACCTTGTTAGCGGGGATTATGGAGACCCAGTACTTC. Translating it yields CASTLLAGIMETQYF.

The J gene is TRBJ1-5, the V gene TRBV28, with 7 bases that match TRBD1. The CDR3 covers 15 residues. V lost 5 bases and J lost 2; bases outside the gene matches: 6. Germline CDR1 MDHEN, CDR2 SYDVKM. This CDR3 reads CASSGGGAGNQPQHF. CDR3 DNA sequence: TGTGCCAGCAGTGGAGGGGGCGCGGGCAATCAGCCCCAGCATTTT.

The chain recombines TRBV30 with TRBJ2-3; the D is unclear. The CDR3 loop spans 14 amino acids. Trimming removed 1 base from V and 1 base from J, with 9 bases in between. Germline CDR1 reads GTSNPN; CDR2 reads SVGIG (reference sequence). CDR3 in amino acids: CAWSALTGTDTQYF. The DNA of the CDR3 is TGTGCCTGGAGTGCCTTAACAGGCACAGATACGCAGTATTTT.

The chain recombines TRBV5-4 with TRBJ2-1; D uncertain. Germline V gives CDR1 SGHNT, CDR2 YYREEE (reference sequence). CDR3 length: 15 residues. Trimming took off 4 bases at V and 6 bases at J, with 17 bases between the two ends. Here the CDR3 DNA reads TGTGCCAGCAGCCCTCCGGCTTCGGAGCCCAATGAGCAGTTCTTC. It encodes CASSPPASEPNEQFF.

The chain carries TRBV18 and TRBJ1-1; D perhaps matches TRBD1 (6 bases). Germline loops: CDR1 KGHSH, CDR2 LQKENI. This CDR3 region has 15 residues. V dropped 2 bases and J dropped 0 bases, with 10 bases sitting between them. The CDR3 DNA reads TGTGCCAGCTCACCAAGCGGACAGATGAACACTGAAGCTTTCTTT. This gives the protein CASSPSGQMNTEAFF.

V usage is TRBV19 and J usage is TRBJ1-5; 8 bases fit TRBD1. The CDR3 sequence is 14 residues long. The V gene end was trimmed by 5 bases and the J gene end by 6 bases; junction bases not matched to a gene: 6. The germline CDR1 and CDR2 sequences are LNHDA and SQIVND (reference sequence). The CDR3 DNA follows: TGTGCCAGTAGTTTTCAGGGGGCAGGTCAGCCCCAGCATTTT. Amino acid sequence: CASSFQGAGQPQHF.

The chain combines TRBV6-5 with TRBJ2-7, with D tentatively TRBD2 (5 bases). This CDR3 contains 15 residues. Germline V CDR1 and CDR2: MNHEY, SVGAGI. The ends were cut back, 5 bases at V and 0 bases at J, with 14 bases in the middle. The CDR3 nucleotides read TGTGCCAGCAGTCTTTCAAACGGGATCTCCTACGAGCAGTACTTC. Translation: CASSLSNGISYEQYF.

The rearrangement links TRBV9 to TRBJ2-1; a possible D gene is TRBD1 (6 bases). This CDR3 region has 15 residues. V lost 0 bases and J lost 4, with 11 bases in between. Per germline, CDR1 SGDLS and CDR2 YYNGEE. In nucleotides, the CDR3 is TGTGCCAGCAGCGTAGTTGGGACAATGTACAATGAGCAGTTCTTC. Protein: CASSVVGTMYNEQFF. The variable domain in full, with the rest retrieved from reference TRBV9 and TRBJ2-1, is DSGVTQTPKHLITATGQRVTLRCSPRSGDLSVYWYQQSLDQGLQFLIQYYNGEERAKGNILERFSAQQFPDLHSELNLSSLELGDSALYFCASSVVGTMYNEQFFGPGTRLTVL.

The V gene is TRBV5-1, the J gene TRBJ2-5, with TRBD1 matching 8 bases. Germline CDR1 SGHRS, CDR2 YFSETQ. The length of the CDR3 is 15 residues. The V gene end was trimmed by 1 base and the J gene end by 4 bases; junction bases not matched to a gene: 6. CDR3 DNA sequence: TGCGCCAGCAGCTTGATATCTCAGGGGGCAGAGACCCAGTACTTC. Translating it yields CASSLISQGAETQYF.

The rearrangement joins TRBV9 to TRBJ2-7, with D perhaps matching TRBD1 (5 bases). CDR1 and CDR2 (germline): SGDLS, YYNGEE. The CDR3 runs to 15 residues. Deletions cut 7 bases from V and 3 bases from J, with 20 bases between. The CDR3 reads CASSPQGGHGYEQYF. The CDR3 nucleotides read TGTGCCAGCTCCCCGCAGGGCGGCCATGGCTACGAGCAGTACTTC.

This clone was seen only once. The rearrangement joins TRBV6-1 to TRBJ1-2, with TRBD1 identical over 11 bases. J was trimmed by 2 bases and V by 0 bases; bases with no gene match: 2. CDR1 is MNHNS and CDR2 is SASEGT in the germline V gene. This CDR3 is built from 16 residues. The CDR3 region is CASSEAGTGGNYGYTF. The CDR3 nucleotides read TGTGCCAGCAGTGAAGCTGGGACAGGGGGAAACTATGGCTACACCTTC.

The chain couples TRBV28 to TRBJ2-5; TRBD2 might be the D (5 bases). Trimming removed 4 bases at V and 10 bases at J, with 13 bases between. CDR3 size: 12 residues. Germline CDR1 reads MDHEN; CDR2 reads SYDVKM. The CDR3 sequence: CASSSPPGFQYF. CDR3 sequence (DNA): TGTGCCAGCAGTTCCCCCCCGGGGTTCCAGTACTTC.

This clone was recorded a few times. V and J are TRBV29-1 and TRBJ2-5; TRBD1 matches at 8 bases. The germline gives CDR1 SQVTM, CDR2 ANQGSEA. The CDR3 totals 14 residues. V dropped 1 base and J dropped 2; count of bases not matched to a gene: 3. CDR3 coding DNA: TGCAGCGTTGAAGGTCACAGGGGGCAAGAGACCCAGTACTTC. It is translated as CSVEGHRGQETQYF. Combining the CDR3 with reference TRBV29-1 and TRBJ2-5 gives the whole variable domain SAVISQKPSRDICQRGTSLTIQCQVDSQVTMMFWYRQQPGQSLTLIATANQGSEATYESGFVIDKFPISRPNLTFSTLTVSNMSPEDSSIYLCSVEGHRGQETQYFGPGTRLLVL.

The V and J genes are TRBV10-3 and TRBJ1-6, with TRBD1 as a possible D gene (5 bases). Germline V gives CDR1 ENHRY, CDR2 SYGVKD. V was pared by 11 bases and J by 5 bases, with 13 bases between. The CDR3 sequence is 13 residues long. Written as DNA, the CDR3 is TGTGCCTCCGGGGGGTCAAATAATTCACCCCTCCACTTT. This gives the protein CASGGSNNSPLHF.

This clone appeared a few times. The chain carries TRBV10-3 and TRBJ1-1, with 8 bases that match TRBD1. Germline loops: CDR1 ENHRY, CDR2 SYGVKD. The CDR3 is 13 amino acids. V lost 2 bases and J lost 12; bases outside the gene matches: 8. CDR3 amino acids: CAISERAGGQTFF. DNA for the CDR3: TGTGCCATCAGTGAGAGGGCAGGGGGCCAGACTTTCTTT.

The rearrangement joins TRBV6-5 to TRBJ2-7; TRBD2 matches 10 bases. CDR1 MNHEY and CDR2 SVGAGI come from the germline V gene. CDR3 length equals 15 residues. Trimming removed 6 bases from V and 4 bases from J; junction bases left unmatched: 9. The CDR3 is CASRSLAGEKYEQYF. The CDR3 DNA follows: TGTGCCAGCAGGTCTCTAGCGGGGGAGAAGTACGAGCAGTACTTC.

This sequence joins TRBV6-5 and TRBJ1-1, with 8 bases matching TRBD1. The CDR3 consists of 12 residues. Germline CDR1 MNHEY, CDR2 SVGAGI. The ends lost 5 bases at V and 8 bases at J; junction bases unmatched: 4. Here the CDR3 DNA reads TGTGCCAGCAGTGGGGACAGGACGGAAGCTTTCTTT. As protein: CASSGDRTEAFF.

The chain uses TRBV6-5 and TRBJ2-5; 9 bases match TRBD1. Germline CDR1 reads MNHEY; CDR2 reads SVGAGI. The CDR3 length is 16 residues. With V trimmed by 2 bases and J by 2 bases, 6 bases remained unmatched. The CDR3 coding sequence is TGTGCCAGCAGTTACCAGGGACAGGGCATTCAAGAGACCCAGTACTTC. Its translation: CASSYQGQGIQETQYF.

V gene TRBV18 combines with J gene TRBJ1-1; TRBD1 aligns across 9 bases. Germline V lookup: CDR1 KGHSH, CDR2 LQKENI. The CDR3 extends over 16 amino acids. Unmatched junction bases numbered 5, after V lost 1 base and J lost 2 bases. In nucleotides, the CDR3 is TGTGCCAGCTCACCACGGACAGGGGTAAGAAACACTGAAGCTTTCTTT. Amino acids: CASSPRTGVRNTEAFF.

The V and J genes are TRBV2 and TRBJ1-1; D might be TRBD1 (6 bases). Germline CDR1 reads SNHLY; CDR2 reads FYNNEI. The CDR3 is 16 amino acids. Trimming cost V 6 bases and J 1 base, with 18 bases left between them. This CDR3 reads CASSLAGTQANTEAFF. In DNA form, the CDR3 reads TGTGCCAGCAGCTTGGCCGGGACACAGGCGAACACTGAAGCTTTCTTT.

The J gene is TRBJ2-7, the V gene TRBV11-2, with 8 positions matching TRBD2. Trimming at V came to 6 bases and at J to 2 bases, leaving 6 bases not matched to a gene. The CDR3 is 14 amino acids. The germline gives CDR1 SGHAT, CDR2 FQNNGV. Written as DNA, the CDR3 is TGTGCCAGCAGATTTCCGGGGGGGCCCTACGAGCAGTACTTC. This codes for CASRFPGGPYEQYF.